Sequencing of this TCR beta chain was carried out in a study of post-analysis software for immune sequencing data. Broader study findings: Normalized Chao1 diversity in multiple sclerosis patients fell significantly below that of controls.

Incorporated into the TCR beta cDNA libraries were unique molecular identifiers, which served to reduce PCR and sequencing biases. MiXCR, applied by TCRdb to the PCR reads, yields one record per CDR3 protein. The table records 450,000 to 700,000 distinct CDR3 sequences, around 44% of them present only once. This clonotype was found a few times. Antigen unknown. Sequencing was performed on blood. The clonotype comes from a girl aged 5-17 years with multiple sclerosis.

The CDR3 DNA reads TGTGCCAGCAGTGAACCCCGTGGAGGGTACAATGAGCAGTTCTTC. It encodes CASSEPRGGYNEQFF. The chain is built from TRBV6-1 and TRBJ2-1; D possibly corresponds to TRBD2 (6 bases). The CDR3 is made up of 15 amino acids. Germline assignment: CDR1 MNHNS and CDR2 SASEGT. The V end lost 2 bases, the J end lost 4 bases, and 12 bases lay between the germline ends.